The 6 T cell receptor beta chains reported below all come from one sample, sequenced in a study of blood T cell repertoires in COVID-19. Data came from immunoSEQ multiplex PCR; TCRdb stores just in-frame clones and leaves some out. The repertoire has 200,000 to 250,000 clones, 88% of them found once; the top ten carry around 2.7%. The sequenced sample was PBMCs or T cells enriched from blood (not recorded which). These receptor sequences come from a woman in her twenties or thirties who had recovered from COVID-19.

This rearrangement joins TRBV7-2 to TRBJ2-5; a possible D gene is TRBD1 (6 bases). The CDR3 is made up of 14 amino acids. Germline CDR1 and CDR2: SGHTA and FQGNSA. V was trimmed by 8 bases and J by 2 bases, leaving 15 bases between them. The CDR3 DNA is TGTGCCAGCTCCTTTCAAAGGGGGCAAGAGACCCAGTACTTC. It codes for CASSFQRGQETQYF.

The chain uses TRBV3-1 (or the pseudogene TRBV3-2) and TRBJ2-3; 8 bases line up with TRBD2. The CDR3 sequence is 16 residues long. Germline V gene sequence: CDR1 LGHDT, CDR2 YNNKEL (reference sequence). With 6 bases clipped from V and 2 bases from J, the junction kept 10 bases outside the gene matches. CDR3: CASRAGGGTYTDTQYF. The CDR3 bases are TGTGCCAGCAGGGCGGGCGGGGGGACCTACACAGATACGCAGTATTTT.

J is TRBJ2-7 and V is TRBV27; TRBD2 agrees at 12 bases. The germline V gene encodes CDR1 MNHEY and CDR2 SMNVEV (reference sequence). This CDR3 spans 15 amino acids. V dropped 3 bases and J dropped 4; count of bases not matched to a gene: 4. DNA for the CDR3: TGTGCCAGCAGTTTTGGGGGGACTAGCGGGTACGAGCAGTACTTC. Amino acid sequence: CASSFGGTSGYEQYF.

The chain is built from TRBV4-3 and TRBJ1-1, with D possibly TRBD1 on 5 matching bases. This CDR3 has 17 amino acids. V lost 0 bases to trimming and J lost 7 bases, with 21 bases between them. Germline values: CDR1 LGHNA, CDR2 YSLEER. The CDR3 spells CASSQDRQWGVSDEAFF. CDR3 DNA sequence: TGCGCCAGCAGCCAAGATCGCCAATGGGGGGTCTCCGATGAAGCTTTCTTT.

This clone was seen a single time. The J gene is TRBJ1-5, the V gene TRBV7-9; no definite D call. The CDR3 sequence is 14 residues long. V was pared by 3 bases and J by 4 bases, with 10 bases between. Germline-derived CDR1 and CDR2 are SEHNR and FQNEAQ (reference sequence). The CDR3: CASSFVGSNQPQHF. The CDR3 DNA is TGTGCCAGCAGCTTTGTCGGTTCTAATCAGCCCCAGCATTTT. The full variable domain, completed using reference TRBV7-9 and TRBJ1-5, is DTGVSQNPRHKITKRGQNVTFRCDPISEHNRLYWYRQTLGQGPEFLTYFQNEAQLEKSRLLSDRFSAERPKGSFSTLEIQRTEQGDSAMYLCASSFVGSNQPQHFGDGTRLSIL.

The J gene is TRBJ2-1, the V gene TRBV7-9; 10 bases map to TRBD1. Per germline, CDR1 SEHNR and CDR2 FQNEAQ (reference sequence). With 3 bases clipped from V and 9 bases from J, the junction kept 2 bases outside the gene matches. The CDR3 has 13 residues. DNA for the CDR3: TGTGCCAGCAGCTTGGGGGACAGGGGTGAGCAGTTCTTC. This codes for CASSLGDRGEQFF.